The present T cell receptor (beta chain) was sequenced within a study of technical replicates of blood from a handful of donors. The junction had 5 bases not matched to a gene; V was cut back by 3 bases and J by 3 bases. This CDR3 spans 14 amino acids. Germline V gives CDR1 MGHRA, CDR2 YSYEKL. Sequencing used immunoSEQ multiplex PCR; TCRdb keeps in-frame clones, though not all of them. The repertoire holds nearly 90,000 clones, 85% to 95% seen once, with 0.34% in the top ten. The source material was T cells isolated from PBMCs. The rearrangement joins TRBV4-1 to TRBJ2-7; 7 bases agree with TRBD2. The receptor was isolated from a human donor in good health. CDR3 sequence: CASSQSTSVYEQYF. The CDR3 nucleotides are TGCGCCAGCAGCCAGTCCACTAGCGTCTACGAGCAGTACTTC.